The TCR beta chain described here comes from a study of neurological immune-mediated disorders. Study-wide results and caveats: Multiple sclerosis was found to have the least TCR clonal expansion, below healthy controls, and HTLV-1-associated myelopathy the most.

With 10-nucleotide random UMIs, 5'RACE was used to make the cDNA. Over 200 million TCR-beta sequences, together covering 15-18 subjects, were produced by every individual sequencing run that was carried out. TCRdb reanalysed the 5' RACE reads using MiXCR and keeps one entry per CDR3 protein. This table holds approximately 46,000 distinct CDR3 sequences, approximately 3% found once. There are many counts of this clonotype. Its antigen is still unknown. The CDR3 is made up of 15 amino acids. CDR1 and CDR2 from the germline V gene are MNHEY and SMNVEV (reference sequence). Deletions cut 4 bases from V and 0 bases from J, with 10 bases between.

The receptor was derived from a woman in her fifties or sixties with multiple sclerosis. The sequenced sample consisted of PBMCs. The chain uses TRBV27 and TRBJ2-1; D uncertain. The CDR3: CASSYLRSSYNEQFF. The CDR3 DNA reads as TGTGCCAGCAGTTACCTAAGGAGCTCCTACAATGAGCAGTTCTTC.